This passage covers 20 T cell receptor beta chains from one sample sequenced in a study of blood T cell repertoires in COVID-19 (TCRdb year 2020). The receptor library was made with the immunoSEQ multiplex PCR assay. TCRdb stores this immuneACCESS table with in-frame sequences only. Part of the clones is absent; in the studies checked, under half of the shortfall reflects unresolved V genes, and no reason is known for the rest. The sample has more than 300,000 clones on record, more than 75% of them singletons. The ten largest make up 1.5% to 2% of the sample. Input material: peripheral blood. The source of these receptors is a woman in her fifties or sixties with acute or convalescent COVID-19.

J is TRBJ2-7 and V is TRBV18; TRBD2 matches at 7 bases. CDR1 is KGHSH and CDR2 is LQKENI in the germline V gene. This CDR3 spans 14 amino acids. V shed 6 bases and J 4 bases; nucleotides not matched to a gene: 9. DNA for the CDR3: TGTGCCAGCTCGACCGGGACTACCATTTACGAGCAGTACTTC. Protein: CASSTGTTIYEQYF.

V usage is TRBV18 and J usage is TRBJ1-2, with unresolved D. The CDR3 totals 14 residues. The germline V and J ends were trimmed by 3 bases and 8 bases, with 16 bases remaining between them. The germline CDR1 and CDR2 sequences are KGHSH and LQKENI. Here the CDR3 reads CASSPPNSGEGYTF. CDR3 DNA: TGTGCCAGCTCACCCCCGAACAGCGGTGAAGGCTACACCTTC.

In this sample, this clone turned up once. J is TRBJ2-3 and V is TRBV9; a weak D match, TRBD2 (6 bases). Trimming stripped 4 bases from V and 2 bases from J, with 14 bases between. This CDR3 has 15 amino acids. Germline V gene sequence: CDR1 SGDLS, CDR2 YYNGEE. In DNA, the CDR3 is TGTGCCAGCAGCCTGACTCTAGCGAACACAGATACGCAGTATTTT. Protein sequence: CASSLTLANTDTQYF.

Here the CDR3 reads CASSLASGDGYTF. The DNA of the CDR3 is TGTGCCAGCAGCTTAGCGTCAGGTGATGGCTACACCTTC. The V and J genes are TRBV7-8 and TRBJ1-2, with unresolved D. The CDR3 spans 13 residues. Germline-derived CDR1 and CDR2 are SGHVS and FQNEAQ. V lost 0 bases and J lost 6, with 8 bases in between.

The rearrangement joins TRBV11-2 to TRBJ2-2; TRBD1 aligns across 7 bases. V shed 1 base, J shed 5 bases, and the junction held 16 bases outside the gene matches. CDR1 is SGHAT, CDR2 FQNNGV, per germline. This CDR3 has 19 residues. The CDR3: CASSLAYRGRRTRTGELFF. The CDR3 coding sequence is TGTGCCAGCAGCTTAGCGTACAGGGGAAGGAGGACGCGAACCGGGGAGCTGTTTTTT.

The J gene is TRBJ1-1, the V gene TRBV18, with D possibly TRBD1 on 6 matching bases. V dropped 3 bases and J dropped 1 base, with 9 bases sitting between them. Germline loops: CDR1 KGHSH, CDR2 LQKENI. CDR3 length: 14 residues. CDR3 loop: CASSPGAANTEAFF. CDR3 sequence (DNA): TGTGCCAGCTCACCGGGGGCCGCGAACACTGAAGCTTTCTTT.

This chain links TRBV6-5 with TRBJ1-1; TRBD1 matches at 7 bases. Germline loops: CDR1 MNHEY, CDR2 SVGAGI. The V segment lost 8 bases and the J segment 0 bases; nucleotides outside the gene matches: 3. This CDR3 is 13 amino acids long. The CDR3 is CASSDRVNTEAFF. CDR3 DNA: TGTGCCAGCTCAGACAGGGTGAACACTGAAGCTTTCTTT.

The gene calls are TRBV27 and TRBJ2-1; a possible D gene is TRBD2 (5 bases). The CDR3 covers 12 residues. Germline V CDR1 and CDR2: MNHEY, SMNVEV (reference sequence). Deletions cut 6 bases from V and 8 bases from J, with 11 bases between. The CDR3 DNA is TGTGCCAGCAGCTTTAGCGCGGATGAGCAGTTCTTC. This gives the protein CASSFSADEQFF.

V gene TRBV29-1 combines with J gene TRBJ2-5; the D gene is possibly TRBD2 (6 bases). In germline, CDR1 is SQVTM, CDR2 ANQGSEA. The CDR3 length is 15 residues. V was shortened by 4 bases and J by 5 bases, with 20 bases between the two germline ends. CDR3: CSVVVYGSVGETQYF. DNA for the CDR3: TGCAGCGTTGTAGTTTACGGGAGTGTTGGGGAGACCCAGTACTTC.

The CDR3 spells CASSEIVWADYGYTF. The CDR3 DNA is TGTGCCAGCAGTGAGATAGTTTGGGCAGACTATGGCTACACCTTC. The chain combines TRBV6-1 with TRBJ1-2; no clear D gene. CDR3 length: 15 amino acids. V was trimmed by 3 bases and J by 3 bases, leaving 14 bases between them. The germline gives CDR1 MNHNS, CDR2 SASEGT.

The V gene is TRBV7-9, the J gene TRBJ2-2; 10 positions match TRBD2. The J segment lost 7 bases and the V segment lost 2 bases, leaving 7 bases of the junction unmatched. Germline loops: CDR1 SEHNR, CDR2 FQNEAQ (reference sequence). CDR3 length: 16 amino acids. The CDR3 sequence is CASSLSLAGAVGELFF. The CDR3 DNA reads as TGTGCCAGCAGCTTAAGCCTAGCGGGAGCGGTCGGGGAGCTGTTTTTT.

The rearrangement uses TRBV5-1 and TRBJ2-1, with 13 bases that match TRBD2. This CDR3 spans 17 amino acids. Germline V lookup: CDR1 SGHRS, CDR2 YFSETQ. V dropped 3 bases and J dropped 6; count of bases not matched to a gene: 9. The CDR3 nucleotides read TGCGCCAGCAGCTCCCTGAGGACTAGCGGGAGTCGCAATGAGCAGTTCTTC. Its protein is CASSSLRTSGSRNEQFF.

This chain links TRBV4-2 with TRBJ2-1; 8 bases match TRBD1. Germline assignment: CDR1 LGHNA and CDR2 YNFKEQ. The CDR3 runs to 15 residues. The V and J ends lost 1 base and 8 bases, in that order; junction bases with no gene match: 7. Here the CDR3 reads CASSQGGQGSDEQFF. In nucleotides, the CDR3 is TGTGCCAGCAGCCAAGGCGGACAGGGATCCGATGAGCAGTTCTTC.

J is TRBJ1-1 and V is TRBV12-3 or TRBV12-4; D possibly corresponds to TRBD1 (6 bases). The CDR3 spans 13 residues. V shed 7 bases and J shed 4 bases, with 13 bases lying between them. The CDR3: CASTVQGSTEAFF. For the CDR3, the DNA is TGTGCCAGCACCGTACAGGGTTCCACTGAAGCTTTCTTT.

The chain carries TRBV7-9 and TRBJ2-1; 8 bases are shared with TRBD1. V shed 4 bases and J 10 bases; nucleotides not matched to a gene: 3. The CDR3 spans 12 residues. In germline, CDR1 is SEHNR, CDR2 FQNEAQ (reference sequence). CDR3 nucleotide sequence: TGTGCCAGCAGCTCCAACAGGGGGGAGCAGTTCTTC. It is translated as CASSSNRGEQFF.

The V call is TRBV9, the J call TRBJ1-1, with D uncertain. The germline gives CDR1 SGDLS, CDR2 YYNGEE. V dropped 3 bases and J dropped 5 bases, with 17 bases sitting between them. This CDR3 is 15 amino acids long. The DNA for the CDR3 is TGTGCCAGCAGCGCCCGGGGTGATTTACGGACTGAAGCTTTCTTT. This codes for CASSARGDLRTEAFF.

A single count supports this clone. This sequence joins TRBV5-1 and TRBJ1-6, with TRBD1 as a possible D gene (6 bases). From germline, CDR1 is SGHRS and CDR2 YFSETQ. The CDR3 is 19 residues long. V lost 5 bases and J 0 bases, leaving 21 bases between the germline ends. The CDR3 DNA is TGCGCCAGCAGGAAGGGGGACACCGCTTTCAGCTCCTATAATTCACCCCTCCACTTT. Residues: CASRKGDTAFSSYNSPLHF.

The V call is TRBV4-1, the J call TRBJ2-1, with D unresolved. This CDR3 has 15 residues. From germline, CDR1 is MGHRA and CDR2 YSYEKL. V lost 0 bases and J 2 bases, leaving 8 bases between the germline ends. CDR3: CASSQEARTYNEQFF. CDR3 in DNA: TGCGCCAGCAGCCAAGAGGCTAGGACCTACAATGAGCAGTTCTTC.

The chain carries TRBV28 and TRBJ2-7; D is possibly TRBD1 (5 bases). The V gene's germline CDR1 is MDHEN and CDR2 SYDVKM. Deletions cut 5 bases from V and 0 bases from J, with 17 bases between. The CDR3 is made up of 16 amino acids. The CDR3 bases are TGTGCCAGCAGTCCCCAATTCGCAGGGCGCTCCTACGAGCAGTACTTC. Its protein is CASSPQFAGRSYEQYF.

J is TRBJ1-5 and V is TRBV24-1; D gene uncertain. The CDR3 is made up of 12 amino acids. V was cut by 2 bases and J by 6 bases, with 4 bases left in between. Germline CDR1 is KGHDR and CDR2 is SFDVKD. The CDR3 coding sequence is TGTGCCACCAGTGATTCGGTTCAGCCCCAGCATTTT. Amino acids: CATSDSVQPQHF.